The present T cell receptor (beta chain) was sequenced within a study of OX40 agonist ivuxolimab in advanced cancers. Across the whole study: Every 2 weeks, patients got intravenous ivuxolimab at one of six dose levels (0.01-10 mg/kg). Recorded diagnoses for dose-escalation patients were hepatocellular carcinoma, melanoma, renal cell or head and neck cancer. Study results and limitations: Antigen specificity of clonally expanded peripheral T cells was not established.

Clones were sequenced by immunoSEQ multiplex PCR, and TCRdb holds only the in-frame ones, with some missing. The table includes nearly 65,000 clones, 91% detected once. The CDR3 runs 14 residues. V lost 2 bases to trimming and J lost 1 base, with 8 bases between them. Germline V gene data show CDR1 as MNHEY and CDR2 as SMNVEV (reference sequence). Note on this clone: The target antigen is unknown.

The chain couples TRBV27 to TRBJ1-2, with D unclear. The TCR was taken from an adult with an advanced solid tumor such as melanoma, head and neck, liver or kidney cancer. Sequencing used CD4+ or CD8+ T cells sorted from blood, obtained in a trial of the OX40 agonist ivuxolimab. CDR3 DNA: TGTGCCAGCAGTTTAGGTCAGAGTAACTATGGCTACACCTTC. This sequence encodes CASSLGQSNYGYTF.